This T cell receptor (beta chain) is from a study of blood T cell repertoires in COVID-19. Study in general: Sites across the United States, Italy and Spain contributed samples from acute and convalescent COVID-19. Nucleic acid was either cDNA or gDNA, and it came from T cells, B-cell-depleted T cells, or PBMCs.

This clone was seen once. Per the original data handling: Scientists estimated how many nucleated cells there were by amplifying reference gene primers. Assay used: immunoSEQ multiplex PCR; TCRdb lists only in-frame clones, some missing. Clonal size and the V and J genes are those of that table, whereas D and trimming came from the DNA. This sample has 85,000 to 100,000 clones, with about 71% found just once. V was trimmed by 2 bases and J by 0 bases, leaving 17 bases between them. This CDR3 is built from 18 residues. In germline, CDR1 is SEHNR, CDR2 FQNEAQ (reference sequence). The sequenced material came from peripheral blood. The sequence was collected from a woman aged 55-69 years in a cohort sampled during active or convalescent COVID-19. J is TRBJ1-3 and V is TRBV7-9; unclear D gene. The CDR3 region has the DNA TGTGCCAGCAGCTTATCCAGGATGGATCTCGGCTCTGGAAACACCATATATTTT. This sequence encodes CASSLSRMDLGSGNTIYF.